The clone carrying this T cell receptor (beta chain) came up once. What it binds is unknown. This specimen comes from a study of T-cell memory formation after mild COVID-19. Study-level information: TCR clusters were mostly donor specific.

Per the germline V gene, CDR1 is LNHDA and CDR2 is SQIVND (reference sequence). Trimming removed 1 base at V and 4 bases at J, with 10 bases between. This CDR3 region has 14 residues. Sample barcodes and UMIs were carried by the TCR alpha and TCR beta cDNA libraries that 5'RACE generated with constant-segment primers. MiXCR, run by TCRdb on the 5' RACE reads, gives a single entry per CDR3 protein. The repertoire holds some 440,000 distinct CDR3 sequences, roughly 23% seen once, with around 12% in the top ten. The study, taken as a whole, reports: Whether second-wave clones peaking at day 37 were SARS-CoV-2 specific went unconfirmed. Contracting CD8+ clones were enriched in EMRA, CD4+ mainly in CM and EM.

The sequenced sample consisted of PBMCs or a T cell subset sorted from them (not recorded which). This clonotype was obtained from an adult woman who had mild COVID-19 (a few samples of this study predate the infection). Cell type and time point are not known. This chain links TRBV19 with TRBJ1-2, with D uncertain. CDR3 nucleotide sequence: TGTGCCAGTAGTATAGGGCGGAACCTCTATGGCTACACCTTC. This sequence encodes CASSIGRNLYGYTF.